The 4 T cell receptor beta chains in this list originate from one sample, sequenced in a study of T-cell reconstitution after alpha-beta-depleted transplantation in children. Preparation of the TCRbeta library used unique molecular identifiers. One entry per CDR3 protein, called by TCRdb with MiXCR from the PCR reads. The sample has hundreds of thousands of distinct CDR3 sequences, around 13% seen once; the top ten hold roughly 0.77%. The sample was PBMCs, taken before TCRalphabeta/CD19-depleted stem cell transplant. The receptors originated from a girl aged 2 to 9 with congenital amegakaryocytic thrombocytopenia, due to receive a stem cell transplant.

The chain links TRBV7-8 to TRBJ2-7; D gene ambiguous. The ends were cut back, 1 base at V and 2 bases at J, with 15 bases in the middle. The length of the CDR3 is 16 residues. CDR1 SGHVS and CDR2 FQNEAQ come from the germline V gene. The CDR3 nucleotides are TGTGCCAGCAGCTTAGGTCCCAGAGCGCCCACCTACGAGCAGTACTTC. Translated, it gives CASSLGPRAPTYEQYF.

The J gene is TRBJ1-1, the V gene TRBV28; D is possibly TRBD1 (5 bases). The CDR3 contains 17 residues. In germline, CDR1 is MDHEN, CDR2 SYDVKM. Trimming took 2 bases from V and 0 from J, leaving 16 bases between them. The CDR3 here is CASSLLGEIIMNTEAFF. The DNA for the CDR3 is TGTGCCAGCAGTTTACTGGGGGAGATTATTATGAACACTGAAGCTTTCTTT.

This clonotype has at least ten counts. CDR3 sequence reads: CASSLDSPEQYF. The CDR3, as DNA: TGTGCCAGCAGCTTGGACAGTCCCGAGCAGTACTTC. This chain uses TRBV7-2 with TRBJ2-7, with a weak D call TRBD1 (6 bases). Germline CDR1 SGHTA, CDR2 FQGNSA. Between the trimmed V and J ends, which lost 3 bases and 6 bases, there was a span of 9 bases. The CDR3 is 12 amino acids.

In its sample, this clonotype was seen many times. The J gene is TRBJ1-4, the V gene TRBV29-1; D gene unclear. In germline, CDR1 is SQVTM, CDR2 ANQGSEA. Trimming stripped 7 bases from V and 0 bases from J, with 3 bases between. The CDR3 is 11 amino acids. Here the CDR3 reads CSATTNEKLFF. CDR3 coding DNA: TGCAGCGCTACAACTAATGAAAAACTGTTTTTT.